Below are 25 T cell receptor beta chains sequenced from a single sample in a study of human T cells and chemical hapten exposure. A single record per CDR3 protein comes from TCRdb applying MiXCR to the RACE reads. The data contain some 90,000 distinct CDR3 sequences, around 8.8% of them seen just once; the ten biggest clones take up 2.5% to 3%. Time point defined: healthy volunteer bleed at 2 weeks. Extraction of total RNA was performed on unfractionated whole blood. The material sequenced was whole blood. Every receptor here comes from a female donor in good health. Some clones in this sample may be carry-over from other donors' samples.

The chain employs TRBV12-3 or TRBV12-4 and TRBJ2-1; TRBD1 matches 10 bases. V lost 7 bases and J lost 9; bases outside the gene matches: 9. This CDR3 has 14 amino acids. For the CDR3, the DNA is TGTGCCAGCAAAGGACAGGGGGGATTAGGTGAGCAGTTCTTC. It translates to CASKGQGGLGEQFF.

This clonotype was counted ten times or more. V and J are TRBV9 and TRBJ2-1; D not resolved. Between the trimmed V and J ends, which lost 0 bases and 2 bases, there was a span of 9 bases. This CDR3 comprises 15 residues. Germline CDR1 SGDLS, CDR2 YYNGEE. The CDR3, as DNA: TGTGCCAGCAGCGTAGTTGGCGACCCCTACAATGAGCAGTTCTTC. This codes for CASSVVGDPYNEQFF.

This clonotype was counted only a few times. The chain combines TRBV6-5 with TRBJ2-1; 14 bases align to TRBD2. In germline, CDR1 is MNHEY, CDR2 SVGAGI. V shed 8 bases, J shed 5 bases, and the junction held 2 bases outside the gene matches. The CDR3 covers 14 residues. CDR3 protein: CASGLAGGHNEQFF. For the CDR3, the DNA is TGTGCCAGCGGACTAGCGGGAGGCCACAATGAGCAGTTCTTC.

This clonotype was counted between two and nine times. The chain carries TRBV20-1 and TRBJ2-7, with 10 bases identical to TRBD2. Germline V gives CDR1 DFQATT, CDR2 SNEGSKA (reference sequence). This CDR3 contains 13 residues. Germline trimming cut 3 bases from V and 4 bases from J; bases unmatched to any gene: 3. CDR3 loop: CSASGTSAYEQYF. The CDR3 DNA follows: TGCAGTGCTAGTGGGACTAGCGCTTACGAGCAGTACTTC.

This chain connects TRBV29-1 to TRBJ1-5; D unresolved. The CDR3 totals 12 residues. Per the germline V gene, CDR1 is SQVTM and CDR2 is ANQGSEA. V was cut by 6 bases and J by 0 bases, with 6 bases left in between. The CDR3 nucleotides read TGCAGCGTCAGCAATAGCAATCAGCCCCAGCATTTT. This translates into CSVSNSNQPQHF. Full variable domain (remainder filled in from reference TRBV29-1 and TRBJ1-5): SAVISQKPSRDICQRGTSLTIQCQVDSQVTMMFWYRQQPGQSLTLIATANQGSEATYESGFVIDKFPISRPNLTFSTLTVSNMSPEDSSIYLCSVSNSNQPQHFGDGTRLSIL.

This sequence joins TRBV20-1 and TRBJ2-3, with 8 bases fitting TRBD2. Germline V gene data show CDR1 as DFQATT and CDR2 as SNEGSKA (reference sequence). Unmatched junction bases numbered 18, after V lost 2 bases and J lost 5 bases. This CDR3 has 18 residues. The CDR3 loop is CSARSLLAANGGGDTQYF. The CDR3 region has the DNA TGCAGTGCTAGATCACTACTAGCGGCAAACGGCGGCGGAGATACGCAGTATTTT.

This clonotype turned up a few times. The chain carries TRBV7-8 and TRBJ1-3; D is unclear. CDR3 length equals 14 residues. Germline V gene lookup returns CDR1 SGHVS and CDR2 FQNEAQ. V lost 1 base and J 3 bases, leaving 7 bases between the germline ends. CDR3: CASSLGTYGNTIYF. CDR3 coding DNA: TGTGCCAGCAGCTTAGGGACGTATGGAAACACCATATATTTT.

This clonotype was counted between two and nine times. The genes are TRBV28 and TRBJ1-1, with D perhaps matching TRBD1 (5 bases). The germline V gene has CDR1 MDHEN and CDR2 SYDVKM. Trimming stripped 3 bases from V and 0 bases from J, with 8 bases between. The CDR3 sequence is 14 residues long. This chain's CDR3 is CASSFRGLNTEAFF. In nucleotides, the CDR3 is TGTGCCAGCAGTTTTCGGGGCTTGAACACTGAAGCTTTCTTT.

The V and J genes are TRBV6-2 or TRBV6-3 and TRBJ2-1, with 7 nucleotides matching TRBD2. Germline loops: CDR1 MNHEY, CDR2 SVGEGT. The CDR3 has 16 residues. V dropped 2 bases and J dropped 0; count of bases not matched to a gene: 4. CDR3 sequence (DNA): TGTGCCAGCAGTTACCCATGGACTAGCTCCTACAATGAGCAGTTCTTC. It yields the protein CASSYPWTSSYNEQFF.

The chain employs TRBV5-1 and TRBJ2-7, with 9 bases that match TRBD2. Unmatched junction bases numbered 6, after V lost 3 bases and J lost 5 bases. Looked up from germline, CDR1 is SGHRS and CDR2 is YFSETQ. The CDR3 covers 14 residues. The chain's CDR3 is CASSSSSGINEQYF. The CDR3 DNA sequence: TGCGCCAGCAGCTCTTCTAGCGGGATCAACGAGCAGTACTTC.

The chain employs TRBV4-2 and TRBJ2-5; D remains ambiguous. V lost 1 base and J 0 bases, leaving 9 bases between the germline ends. The CDR3 has 15 residues. Looked up from germline, CDR1 is LGHNA and CDR2 is YNFKEQ. The chain's CDR3 is CASSQGTGHQETQYF. CDR3 bases: TGTGCCAGCAGCCAAGGAACCGGACACCAAGAGACCCAGTACTTC.

The chain employs TRBV4-2 and TRBJ2-5; the match to TRBD2 covers 10 bases. Germline assignment: CDR1 LGHNA and CDR2 YNFKEQ. This CDR3 region has 15 residues. Trimming took 3 bases from V and 4 from J; bases not matched to a gene: 5. In nucleotides, the CDR3 is TGTGCCAGCAGCCAGAGGCTAGCGGGAGCAGAGACCCAGTACTTC. Translation: CASSQRLAGAETQYF.

At least ten counts were recorded for this clonotype. The chain combines TRBV3-1 with TRBJ2-7; TRBD2 matches at 8 bases. J gave up 5 bases and V 6 bases, and 9 bases lay outside the gene matches. The CDR3 runs 14 residues. Germline V lookup: CDR1 LGHDT, CDR2 YNNKEL (reference sequence). CDR3 DNA sequence: TGTGCCAGCAGTCAAAGCGGGAGTAGCAACGAGCAGTACTTC. Its protein product is CASSQSGSSNEQYF.

This clonotype came up many times. The chain joins TRBV20-1 to TRBJ2-3; 7 positions match TRBD2. The CDR3 is 18 amino acids. The V and J ends lost 4 bases and 2 bases, in that order; junction bases with no gene match: 18. CDR1 is DFQATT, CDR2 SNEGSKA, per germline (reference sequence). CDR3 DNA: TGCAGTGCTAAGGCGGGCCTAGCGGAGTTGGGGACCACAGATACGCAGTATTTT. This sequence encodes CSAKAGLAELGTTDTQYF.

This clonotype showed up just a few times. This sequence joins TRBV15 and TRBJ2-1, with D unresolved. The CDR3 covers 13 residues. Trimming left V 0 bases short and J 4 bases short, with 4 bases between. CDR1 is LNHNV, CDR2 YYDKDF, per germline (reference sequence). CDR3 sequence (DNA): TGTGCCACCAGCAGAGATCGGTACAATGAGCAGTTCTTC. This codes for CATSRDRYNEQFF.

The sample holds many counts of this clonotype. CDR3 loop: CASSLRAKGAKNIQYF. The CDR3 region has the DNA TGTGCCAGCAGTCTCAGGGCAAAGGGGGCCAAAAACATTCAGTACTTC. The rearrangement joins TRBV28 to TRBJ2-4, with a possible D match to TRBD1 (5 bases). Germline CDR1 is MDHEN and CDR2 is SYDVKM. The CDR3 consists of 16 residues. Trimming removed 5 bases at V and 1 base at J, with 15 bases between.

This sequence joins TRBV28 and TRBJ1-4; D gene unclear. V lost 3 bases, J lost 11 bases, and 10 bases lay in between. The CDR3 loop spans 12 amino acids. The germline CDR1 and CDR2 sequences are MDHEN and SYDVKM. The CDR3 is CASSFGNPKLFF. The CDR3 DNA sequence: TGTGCCAGCAGTTTTGGCAACCCGAAACTGTTTTTT.

This chain's CDR3 is CASSERSGRVWETQYF. The CDR3 nucleotides read TGTGCCAGCAGTGAGAGAAGCGGGAGGGTGTGGGAGACCCAGTACTTC. The rearrangement links TRBV2 to TRBJ2-5, with 10 bases identical to TRBD2. The CDR3 length is 16 residues. The J segment lost 5 bases and the V segment lost 3 bases, leaving 9 bases of the junction unmatched. Germline V lookup: CDR1 SNHLY, CDR2 FYNNEI.

The chain uses TRBV7-8 and TRBJ1-5; D ambiguous. The ends were cut back, 1 base at V and 0 bases at J, with 7 bases in the middle. Per germline, CDR1 SGHVS and CDR2 FQNEAQ. The CDR3 sequence is 15 residues long. CDR3 loop: CASSLGRNSNQPQHF. The CDR3 DNA follows: TGTGCCAGCAGCTTAGGACGGAATAGCAATCAGCCCCAGCATTTT.

The genes are TRBV29-1 and TRBJ2-7, with 7 bases that match TRBD2. Germline V gene sequence: CDR1 SQVTM, CDR2 ANQGSEA. Trimming cost V 4 bases and J 5 bases; bases outside gene matches: 14. CDR3 size: 15 residues. The CDR3, as DNA: TGCAGCGTTGTGGGCTATCGCGGGAGAACCGACGAGCAGTACTTC. Translated: CSVVGYRGRTDEQYF.

CDR3 region: CASSQDPGSGTDTQYF. Written as DNA, the CDR3 is TGCGCCAGCAGCCAAGATCCAGGGTCGGGCACAGATACGCAGTATTTT. V usage is TRBV4-3 and J usage is TRBJ2-3, with D possibly matching TRBD1 (5 bases). V lost 0 bases and J 1 base, leaving 11 bases between the germline ends. From germline, CDR1 is LGHNA and CDR2 YSLEER. This CDR3 has 16 residues.

This clonotype was seen at least ten times. V usage is TRBV18 and J usage is TRBJ2-5, with TRBD2 identical over 10 bases. This CDR3 comprises 19 residues. CDR1 is KGHSH, CDR2 LQKENI, per germline. V lost 0 bases to trimming and J lost 1 base; unmatched junction nucleotides: 11. The CDR3 is CASSPPWKEASGSQETQYF. CDR3 DNA sequence: TGTGCCAGCTCACCACCGTGGAAAGAGGCTAGCGGGAGCCAAGAGACCCAGTACTTC.

This clonotype was detected many times. V is TRBV12-3 or TRBV12-4 and J is TRBJ2-1, with D hard to call. This CDR3 has 12 residues. Between the trimmed V and J ends, which lost 6 bases and 9 bases, there was a span of 12 bases. CDR3 nucleotides: TGTGCCAGCAGCCCCATTGAACGTGAGCAGTTCTTC. Amino acid sequence: CASSPIEREQFF.

The gene calls are TRBV5-1 and TRBJ2-3, with D perhaps matching TRBD2 (6 bases). Germline V gene lookup returns CDR1 SGHRS and CDR2 YFSETQ. The CDR3 consists of 13 residues. V lost 9 bases and J lost 3, with 14 bases in between. The CDR3 loop reads CATKTSSTDTQYF. The CDR3 coding sequence is TGCGCCACCAAAACTAGCTCAACAGATACGCAGTATTTT.

This clonotype was observed a handful of times. This sequence joins TRBV5-6 and TRBJ1-2; TRBD1 matches 8 bases. Trimming cost V 4 bases and J 2 bases; bases outside gene matches: 4. CDR1 SGHDT and CDR2 YYEEEE come from the germline V gene. The CDR3 runs 14 residues. The CDR3: CASSTGQGNYGYTF. The CDR3 nucleotides read TGTGCCAGCAGCACCGGACAGGGCAACTATGGCTACACCTTC.